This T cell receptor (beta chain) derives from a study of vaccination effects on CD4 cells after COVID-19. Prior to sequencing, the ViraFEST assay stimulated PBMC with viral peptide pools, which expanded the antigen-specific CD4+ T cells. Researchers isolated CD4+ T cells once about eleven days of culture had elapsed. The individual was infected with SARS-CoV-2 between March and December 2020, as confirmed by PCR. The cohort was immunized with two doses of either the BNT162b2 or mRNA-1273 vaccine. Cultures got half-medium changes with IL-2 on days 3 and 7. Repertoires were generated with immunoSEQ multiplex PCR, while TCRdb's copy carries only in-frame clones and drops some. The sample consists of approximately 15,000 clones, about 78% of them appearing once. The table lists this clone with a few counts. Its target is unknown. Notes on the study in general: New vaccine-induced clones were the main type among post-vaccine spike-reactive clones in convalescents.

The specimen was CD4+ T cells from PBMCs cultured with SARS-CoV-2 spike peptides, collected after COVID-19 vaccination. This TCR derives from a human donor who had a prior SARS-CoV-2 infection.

The CDR3 spells CASSVARDPERGGELFF. The CDR3 coding sequence is TGTGCCAGCAGCGTAGCGAGGGACCCGGAGAGGGGCGGGGAGCTGTTTTTT. The chain has TRBV9 and TRBJ2-2; D assignment may be TRBD1 or TRBD2 (5 bases each). There are 17 residues in the CDR3. Trimming took 0 bases from V and 7 from J, leaving 19 bases between them. Germline values: CDR1 SGDLS, CDR2 YYNGEE.